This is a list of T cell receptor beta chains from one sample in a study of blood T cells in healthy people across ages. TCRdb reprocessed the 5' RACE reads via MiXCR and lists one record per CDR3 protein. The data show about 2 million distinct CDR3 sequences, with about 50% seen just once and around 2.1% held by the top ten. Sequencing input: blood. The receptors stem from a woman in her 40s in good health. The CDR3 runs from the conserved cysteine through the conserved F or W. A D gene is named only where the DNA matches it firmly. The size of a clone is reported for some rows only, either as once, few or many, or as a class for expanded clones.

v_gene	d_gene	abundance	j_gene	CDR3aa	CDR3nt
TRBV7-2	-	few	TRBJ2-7	CASSVGSGASSYEQYF	TGTGCCAGCAGCGTCGGCTCCGGGGCTAGCTCCTACGAGCAGTACTTC
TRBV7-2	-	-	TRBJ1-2	CASNMDSVYGYTF	TGTGCCAGCAACATGGACAGCGTCTATGGCTACACCTTC
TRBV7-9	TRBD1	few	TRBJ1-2	CASTRQGGYGYTF	TGTGCCAGCACCAGACAGGGCGGCTATGGCTACACCTTC
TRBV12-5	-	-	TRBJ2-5	CASGPRGAETQYF	TGTGCTAGTGGTCCCAGGGGGGCAGAGACCCAGTACTTC
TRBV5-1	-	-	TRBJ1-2	CASKRGHGYTF	TGCGCCAGCAAGAGAGGGCATGGCTACACCTTC
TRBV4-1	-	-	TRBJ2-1	CASSQVGHNEQFF	TGCGCCAGCAGCCAAGTCGGACACAATGAGCAGTTCTTC
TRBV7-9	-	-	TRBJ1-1	CASSPWFRANTEAFF	TGTGCCAGCAGCCCCTGGTTCAGGGCGAACACTGAAGCTTTCTTT
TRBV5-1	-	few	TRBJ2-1	CASRQDSYNEQFF	TGTGCCAGCAGACAGGACAGCTACAATGAGCAGTTCTTC
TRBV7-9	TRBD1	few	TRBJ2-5	CASTSGQGGTQETQYF	TGTGCCAGCACCTCGGGACAGGGGGGAACACAAGAGACCCAGTACTTC
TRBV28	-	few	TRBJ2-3	CATRASGTDTQYF	TGTGCCACAAGGGCTAGCGGCACAGATACGCAGTATTTT
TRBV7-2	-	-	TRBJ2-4	CASSFNRQFQKNIQYF	TGTGCCAGCAGCTTCAATCGACAGTTCCAGAAAAACATTCAGTACTTC
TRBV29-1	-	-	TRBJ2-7	CSLASTGGYEQYF	TGCAGCCTAGCAAGCACAGGAGGTTACGAGCAGTACTTC
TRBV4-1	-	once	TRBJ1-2	CASSLEGGGTVKTYGYTF	TGCGCCAGCAGCTTAGAAGGGGGGGGCACCGTAAAGACCTATGGCTACACCTTC
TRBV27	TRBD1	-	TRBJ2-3	CASSPIRDRGTDTQYF	TGTGCCAGCAGTCCCATCCGGGACAGGGGCACAGATACGCAGTATTTT
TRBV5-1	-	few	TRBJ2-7	CASRHLDSSYEQYF	TGCGCCAGCAGGCACCTGGACAGTTCCTACGAGCAGTACTTC
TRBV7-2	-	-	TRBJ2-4	CASSPMMDPGEQYF	TGTGCCAGCAGCCCCATGATGGACCCCGGAGAGCAGTACTTC
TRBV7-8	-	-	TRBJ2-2	CASSLVQILGGNTGELFF	TGTGCCAGCAGCTTAGTGCAGATTTTGGGGGGGAACACCGGGGAGCTGTTTTTT
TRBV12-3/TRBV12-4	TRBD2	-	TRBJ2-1	CASSFTLRLADNEQFF	TGTGCCAGCAGTTTCACGCTTCGGCTAGCGGACAATGAGCAGTTCTTC
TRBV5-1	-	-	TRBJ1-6	CASSLAPGGNNSPLHF	TGCGCCAGCAGCTTGGCACCGGGGGGAAATAATTCACCCCTCCACTTT
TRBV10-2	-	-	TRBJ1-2	CASSESMAGVGYTF	TGCGCCAGCAGTGAGTCGATGGCAGGGGTCGGCTACACCTTC
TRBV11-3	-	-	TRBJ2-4	CASSLGGSGSNIQYF	TGTGCCAGCAGCTTAGGAGGTAGCGGTTCTAACATTCAGTACTTC